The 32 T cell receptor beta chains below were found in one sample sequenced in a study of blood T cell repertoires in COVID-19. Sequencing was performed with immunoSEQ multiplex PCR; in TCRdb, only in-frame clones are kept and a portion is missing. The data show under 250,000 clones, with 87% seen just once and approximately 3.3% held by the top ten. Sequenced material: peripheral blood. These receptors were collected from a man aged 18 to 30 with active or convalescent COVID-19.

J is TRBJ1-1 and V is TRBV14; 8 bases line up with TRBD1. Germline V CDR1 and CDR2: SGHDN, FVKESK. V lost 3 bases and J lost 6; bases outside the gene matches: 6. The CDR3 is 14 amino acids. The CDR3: CASSHLGQGSEAFF. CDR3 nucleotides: TGTGCCAGCAGCCACCTAGGACAGGGCTCTGAAGCTTTCTTT.

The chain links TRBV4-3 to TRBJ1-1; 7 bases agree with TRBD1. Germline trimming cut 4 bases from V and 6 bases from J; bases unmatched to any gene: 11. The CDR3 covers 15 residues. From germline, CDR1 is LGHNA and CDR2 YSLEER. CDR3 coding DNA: TGCGCCAGCAGCCGAGACCGGGACAGCCGCCCTGAAGCTTTCTTT. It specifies CASSRDRDSRPEAFF.

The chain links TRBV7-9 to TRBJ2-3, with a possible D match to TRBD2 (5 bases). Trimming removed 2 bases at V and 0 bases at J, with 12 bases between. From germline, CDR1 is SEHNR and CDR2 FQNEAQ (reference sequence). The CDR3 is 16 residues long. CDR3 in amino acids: CASSLPERMSTDTQYF. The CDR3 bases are TGTGCCAGCAGCTTACCTGAGCGGATGAGCACAGATACGCAGTATTTT.

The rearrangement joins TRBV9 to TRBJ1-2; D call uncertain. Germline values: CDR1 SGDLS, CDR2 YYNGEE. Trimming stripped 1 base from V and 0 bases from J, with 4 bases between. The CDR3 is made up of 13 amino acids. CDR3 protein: CASSVTPNYGYTF. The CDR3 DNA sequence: TGTGCCAGCAGCGTAACACCTAACTATGGCTACACCTTC.

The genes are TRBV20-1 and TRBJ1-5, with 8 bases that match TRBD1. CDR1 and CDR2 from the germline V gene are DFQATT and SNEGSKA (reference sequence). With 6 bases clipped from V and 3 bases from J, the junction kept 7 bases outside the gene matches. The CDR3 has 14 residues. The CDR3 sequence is CSASVDRDNQPQHF. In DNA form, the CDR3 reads TGCAGTGCCAGTGTGGACAGGGACAATCAGCCCCAGCATTTT.

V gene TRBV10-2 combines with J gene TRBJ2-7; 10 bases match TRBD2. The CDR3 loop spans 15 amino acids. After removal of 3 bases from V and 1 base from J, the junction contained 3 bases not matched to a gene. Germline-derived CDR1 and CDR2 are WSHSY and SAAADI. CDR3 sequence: CASSEAGGPSYEQYF. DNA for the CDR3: TGCGCCAGCAGTGAAGCGGGAGGGCCGTCCTACGAGCAGTACTTC.

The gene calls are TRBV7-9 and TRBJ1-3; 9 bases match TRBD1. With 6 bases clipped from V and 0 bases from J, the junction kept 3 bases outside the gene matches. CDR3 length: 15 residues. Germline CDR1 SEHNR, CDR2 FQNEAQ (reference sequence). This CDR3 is CASRETGGSGNTIYF. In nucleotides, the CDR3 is TGTGCCAGCAGAGAGACAGGGGGCTCTGGAAACACCATATATTTT.

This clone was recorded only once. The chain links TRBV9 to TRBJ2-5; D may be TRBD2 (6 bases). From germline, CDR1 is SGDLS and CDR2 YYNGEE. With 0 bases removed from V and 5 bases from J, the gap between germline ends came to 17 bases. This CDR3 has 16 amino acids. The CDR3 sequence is CASSVASDGSLETQYF. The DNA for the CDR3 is TGTGCCAGCAGCGTAGCTTCTGACGGGAGCTTGGAGACCCAGTACTTC.

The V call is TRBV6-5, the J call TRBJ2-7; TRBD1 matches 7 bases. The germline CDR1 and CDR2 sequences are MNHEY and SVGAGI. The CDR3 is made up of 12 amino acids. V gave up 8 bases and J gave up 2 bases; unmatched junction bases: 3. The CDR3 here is CASRDSTYEQYF. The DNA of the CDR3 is TGTGCCAGCCGGGACAGTACCTACGAGCAGTACTTC.

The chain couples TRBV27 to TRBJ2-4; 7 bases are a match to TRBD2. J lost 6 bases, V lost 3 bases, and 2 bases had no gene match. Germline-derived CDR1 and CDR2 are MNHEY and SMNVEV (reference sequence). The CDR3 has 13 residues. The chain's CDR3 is CASSFGGRNIQYF. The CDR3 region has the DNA TGTGCCAGCAGTTTCGGGGGGAGAAACATTCAGTACTTC.

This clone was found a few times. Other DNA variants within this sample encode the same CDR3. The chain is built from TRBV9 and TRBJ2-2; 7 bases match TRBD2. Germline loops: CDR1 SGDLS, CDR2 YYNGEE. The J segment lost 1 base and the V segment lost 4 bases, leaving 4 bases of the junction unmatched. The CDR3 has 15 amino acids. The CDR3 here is CASSPWGGNTGELFF. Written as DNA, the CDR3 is TGTGCCAGCAGCCCTTGGGGGGGGAACACCGGGGAGCTGTTTTTT.

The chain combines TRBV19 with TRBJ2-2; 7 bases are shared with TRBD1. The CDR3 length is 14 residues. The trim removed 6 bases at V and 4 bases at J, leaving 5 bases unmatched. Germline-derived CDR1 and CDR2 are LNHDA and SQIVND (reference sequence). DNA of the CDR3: TGTGCCAGTAGGACAGGGAGAGGCACCGGGGAGCTGTTTTTT. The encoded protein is CASRTGRGTGELFF.

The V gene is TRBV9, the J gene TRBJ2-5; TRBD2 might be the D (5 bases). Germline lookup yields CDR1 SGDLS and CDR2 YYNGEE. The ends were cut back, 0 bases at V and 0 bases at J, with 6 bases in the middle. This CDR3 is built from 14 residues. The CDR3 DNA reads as TGTGCCAGCAGCGTAGGCGGGTACCAAGAGACCCAGTACTTC. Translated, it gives CASSVGGYQETQYF.

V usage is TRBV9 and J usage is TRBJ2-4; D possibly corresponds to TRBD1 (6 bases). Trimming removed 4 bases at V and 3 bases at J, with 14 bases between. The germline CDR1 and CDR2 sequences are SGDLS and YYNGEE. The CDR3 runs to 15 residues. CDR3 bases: TGTGCCAGCAGCCCATCAACAGGGAACAAAAACATTCAGTACTTC. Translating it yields CASSPSTGNKNIQYF.

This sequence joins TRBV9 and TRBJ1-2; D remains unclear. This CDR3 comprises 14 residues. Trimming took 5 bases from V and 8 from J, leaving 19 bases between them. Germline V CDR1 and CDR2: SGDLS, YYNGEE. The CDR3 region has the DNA TGTGCCAGCAGGCAAGTGGACTCCTTGGGCGGCTACACCTTC. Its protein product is CASRQVDSLGGYTF.

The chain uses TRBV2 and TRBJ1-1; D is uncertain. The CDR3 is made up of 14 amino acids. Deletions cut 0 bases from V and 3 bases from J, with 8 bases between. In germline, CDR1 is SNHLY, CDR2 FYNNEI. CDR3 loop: CASSEASADTEAFF. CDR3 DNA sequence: TGTGCCAGCAGTGAAGCGAGTGCGGACACTGAAGCTTTCTTT.

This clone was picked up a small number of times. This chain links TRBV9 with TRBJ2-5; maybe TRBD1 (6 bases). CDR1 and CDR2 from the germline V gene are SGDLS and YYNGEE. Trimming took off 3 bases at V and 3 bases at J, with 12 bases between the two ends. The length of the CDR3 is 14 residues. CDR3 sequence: CASSGGPGKETQYF. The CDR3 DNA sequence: TGTGCCAGCAGCGGGGGGCCAGGAAAAGAGACCCAGTACTTC.

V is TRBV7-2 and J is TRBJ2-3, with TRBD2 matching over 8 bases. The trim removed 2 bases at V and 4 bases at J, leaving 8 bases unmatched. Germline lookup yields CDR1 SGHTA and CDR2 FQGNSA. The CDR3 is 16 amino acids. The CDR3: CASSLSSTGGADTQYF. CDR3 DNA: TGTGCCAGCAGCTTAAGTTCAACGGGGGGGGCAGATACGCAGTATTTT.

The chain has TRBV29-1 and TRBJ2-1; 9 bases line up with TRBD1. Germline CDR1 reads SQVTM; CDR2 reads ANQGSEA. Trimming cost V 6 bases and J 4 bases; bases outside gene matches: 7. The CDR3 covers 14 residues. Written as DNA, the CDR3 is TGCAGCGTGGGGGGACAGGGCGGGTACAATGAGCAGTTCTTC. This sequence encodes CSVGGQGGYNEQFF.

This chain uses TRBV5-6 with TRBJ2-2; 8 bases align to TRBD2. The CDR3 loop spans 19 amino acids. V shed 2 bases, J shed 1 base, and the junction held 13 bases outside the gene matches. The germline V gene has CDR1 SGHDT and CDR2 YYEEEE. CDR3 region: CASSFSTTSAVLNTGELFF. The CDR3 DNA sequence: TGTGCCAGCAGCTTCTCCACGACTAGCGCTGTGTTGAACACCGGGGAGCTGTTTTTT.

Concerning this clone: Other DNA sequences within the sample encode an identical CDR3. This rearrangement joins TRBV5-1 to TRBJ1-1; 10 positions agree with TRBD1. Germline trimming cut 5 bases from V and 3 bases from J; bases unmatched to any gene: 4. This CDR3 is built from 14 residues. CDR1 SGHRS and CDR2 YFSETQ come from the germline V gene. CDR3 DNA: TGCGCCAGCAGTTCTGGACAGGGGGACACTGAAGCTTTCTTT. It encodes CASSSGQGDTEAFF.

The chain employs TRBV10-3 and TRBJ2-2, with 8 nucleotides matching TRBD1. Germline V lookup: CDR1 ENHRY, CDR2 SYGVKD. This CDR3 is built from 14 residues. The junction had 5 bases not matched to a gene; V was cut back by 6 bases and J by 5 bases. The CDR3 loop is CAIRSRGHTGELFF. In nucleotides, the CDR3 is TGTGCCATCAGGAGCAGGGGGCATACCGGGGAGCTGTTTTTT.

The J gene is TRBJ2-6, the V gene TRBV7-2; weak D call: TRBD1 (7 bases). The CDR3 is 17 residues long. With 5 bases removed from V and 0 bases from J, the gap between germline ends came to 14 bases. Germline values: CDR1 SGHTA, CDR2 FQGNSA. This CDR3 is CASSEGGTASGANVLTF. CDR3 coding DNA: TGTGCCAGCAGCGAGGGCGGGACAGCCTCTGGGGCCAACGTCCTGACTTTC.

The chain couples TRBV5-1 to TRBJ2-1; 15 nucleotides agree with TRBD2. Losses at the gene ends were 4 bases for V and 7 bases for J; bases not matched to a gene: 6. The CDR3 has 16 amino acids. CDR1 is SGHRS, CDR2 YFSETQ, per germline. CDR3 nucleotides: TGCGCCAGCAGCCCGGGACTAGCGGGGGGTGGGAATGAGCAGTTCTTC. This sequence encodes CASSPGLAGGGNEQFF.

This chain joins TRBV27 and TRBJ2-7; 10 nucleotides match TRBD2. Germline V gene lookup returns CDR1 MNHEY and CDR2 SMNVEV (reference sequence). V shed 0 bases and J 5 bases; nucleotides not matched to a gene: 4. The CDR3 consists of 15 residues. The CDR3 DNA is TGTGCCAGCAGTTTATCGGTCAGCGGGAGGGACGAGCAGTACTTC. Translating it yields CASSLSVSGRDEQYF.

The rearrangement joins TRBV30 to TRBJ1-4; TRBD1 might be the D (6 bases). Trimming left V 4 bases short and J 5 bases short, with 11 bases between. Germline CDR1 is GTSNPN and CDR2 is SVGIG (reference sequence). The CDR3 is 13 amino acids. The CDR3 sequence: CAWNRQENEKLFF. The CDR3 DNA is TGTGCCTGGAACAGACAGGAGAATGAAAAACTGTTTTTT.

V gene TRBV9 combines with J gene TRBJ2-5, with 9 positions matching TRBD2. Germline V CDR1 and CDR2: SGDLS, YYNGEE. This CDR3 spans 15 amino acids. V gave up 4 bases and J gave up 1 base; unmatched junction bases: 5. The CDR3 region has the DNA TGTGCCAGCAGCCTTTATAGCGGGAGCCAAGAGACCCAGTACTTC. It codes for CASSLYSGSQETQYF. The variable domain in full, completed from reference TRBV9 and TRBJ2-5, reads DSGVTQTPKHLITATGQRVTLRCSPRSGDLSVYWYQQSLDQGLQFLIQYYNGEERAKGNILERFSAQQFPDLHSELNLSSLELGDSALYFCASSLYSGSQETQYFGPGTRLLVL.

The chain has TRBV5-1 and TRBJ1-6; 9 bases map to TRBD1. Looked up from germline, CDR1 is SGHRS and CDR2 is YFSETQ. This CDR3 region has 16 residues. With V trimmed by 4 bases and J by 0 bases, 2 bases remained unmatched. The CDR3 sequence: CASSGQGSSYNSPLHF. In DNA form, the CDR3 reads TGCGCCAGCAGCGGACAGGGGAGCTCCTATAATTCACCCCTCCACTTT.

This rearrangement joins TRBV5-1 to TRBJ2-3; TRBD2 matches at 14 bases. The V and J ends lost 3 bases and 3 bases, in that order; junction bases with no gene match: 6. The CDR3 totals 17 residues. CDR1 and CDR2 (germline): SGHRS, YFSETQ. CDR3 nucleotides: TGCGCCAGCAGCTCGGGGACTAGCGGGGGTGTGACAGATACGCAGTATTTT. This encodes CASSSGTSGGVTDTQYF.

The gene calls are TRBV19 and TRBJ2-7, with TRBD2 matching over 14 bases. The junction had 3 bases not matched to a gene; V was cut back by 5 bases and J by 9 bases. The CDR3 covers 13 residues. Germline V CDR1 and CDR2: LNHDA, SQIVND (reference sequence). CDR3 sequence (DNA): TGTGCCAGTAGTCGGACTAGCGGGAGGACGCAGTACTTC. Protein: CASSRTSGRTQYF.

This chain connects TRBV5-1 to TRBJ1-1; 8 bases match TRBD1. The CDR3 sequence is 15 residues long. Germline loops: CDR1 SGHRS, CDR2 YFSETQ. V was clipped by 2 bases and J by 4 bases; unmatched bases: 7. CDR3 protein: CASSFGQGWGTEAFF. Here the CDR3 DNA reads TGCGCCAGCAGCTTCGGACAGGGATGGGGCACTGAAGCTTTCTTT.

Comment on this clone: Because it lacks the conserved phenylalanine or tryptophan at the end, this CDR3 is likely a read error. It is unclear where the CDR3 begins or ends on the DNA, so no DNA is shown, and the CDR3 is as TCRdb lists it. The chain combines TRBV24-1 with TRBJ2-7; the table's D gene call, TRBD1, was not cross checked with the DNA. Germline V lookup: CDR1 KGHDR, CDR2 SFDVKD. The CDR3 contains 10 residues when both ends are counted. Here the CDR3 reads CATSDNTGFY.